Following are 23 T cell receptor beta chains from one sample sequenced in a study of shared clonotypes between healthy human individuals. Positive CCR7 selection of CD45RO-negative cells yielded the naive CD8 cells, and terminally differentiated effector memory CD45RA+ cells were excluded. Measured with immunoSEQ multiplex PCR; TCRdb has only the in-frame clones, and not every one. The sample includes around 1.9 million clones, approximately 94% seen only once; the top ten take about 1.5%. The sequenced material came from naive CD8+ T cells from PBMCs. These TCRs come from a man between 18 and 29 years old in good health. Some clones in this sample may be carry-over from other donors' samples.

The CDR3 nucleotides read TGTGCCAGCAGCCCTCGGACAGGGGGCTATGGCTACACCTTC. As protein: CASSPRTGGYGYTF. The chain has TRBV11-2 and TRBJ1-2; TRBD1 agrees at 10 bases. The CDR3 runs to 14 residues. In germline, CDR1 is SGHAT, CDR2 FQNNGV. The V segment lost 5 bases and the J segment 4 bases; nucleotides outside the gene matches: 4.

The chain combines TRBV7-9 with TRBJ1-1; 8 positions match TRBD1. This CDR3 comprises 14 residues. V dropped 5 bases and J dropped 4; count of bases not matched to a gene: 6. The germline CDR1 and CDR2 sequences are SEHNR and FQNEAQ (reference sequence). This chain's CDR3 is CASSPLTGATEAFF. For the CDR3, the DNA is TGTGCCAGCAGCCCTTTGACAGGGGCCACTGAAGCTTTCTTT. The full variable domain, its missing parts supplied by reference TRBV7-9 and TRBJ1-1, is DTGVSQNPRHKITKRGQNVTFRCDPISEHNRLYWYRQTLGQGPEFLTYFQNEAQLEKSRLLSDRFSAERPKGSFSTLEIQRTEQGDSAMYLCASSPLTGATEAFFGQGTRLTVV.

For the CDR3, the DNA is TGCGCCAGCAGCCTAGAACAACAGGGGCTCTATAGCAATCAGCCCCAGCATTTT. Residues: CASSLEQQGLYSNQPQHF. The rearrangement uses TRBV4-1 and TRBJ1-5; 7 bases are shared with TRBD1. CDR1 and CDR2 (germline): MGHRA, YSYEKL. The CDR3 loop spans 18 amino acids. After removal of 4 bases from V and 0 bases from J, the junction contained 12 bases not matched to a gene.

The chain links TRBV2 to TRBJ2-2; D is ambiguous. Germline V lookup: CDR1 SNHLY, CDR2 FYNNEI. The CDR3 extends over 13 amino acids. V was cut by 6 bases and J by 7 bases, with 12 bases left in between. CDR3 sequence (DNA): TGTGCCAGCAGGAAGGGATCTGGCGGGGAGCTGTTTTTT. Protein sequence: CASRKGSGGELFF.

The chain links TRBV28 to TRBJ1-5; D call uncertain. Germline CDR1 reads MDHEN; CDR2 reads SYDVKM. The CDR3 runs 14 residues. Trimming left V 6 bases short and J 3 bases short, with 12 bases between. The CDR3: CASRAREANQPQHF. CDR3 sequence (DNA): TGTGCCAGCAGAGCCCGGGAGGCCAATCAGCCCCAGCATTTT. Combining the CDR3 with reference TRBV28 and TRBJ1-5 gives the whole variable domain DVKVTQSSRYLVKRTGEKVFLECVQDMDHENMFWYRQDPGLGLRLIYFSYDVKMKEKGDIPEGYSVSREKKERFSLILESASTNQTSMYLCASRAREANQPQHFGDGTRLSIL.

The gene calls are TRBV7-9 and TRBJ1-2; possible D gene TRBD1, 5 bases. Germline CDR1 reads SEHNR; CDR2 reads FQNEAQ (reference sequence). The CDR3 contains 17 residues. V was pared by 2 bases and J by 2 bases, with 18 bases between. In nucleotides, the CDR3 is TGTGCCAGCAGCTTAAATCGAGGGGCCAACCCAAACTATGGCTACACCTTC. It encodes CASSLNRGANPNYGYTF.

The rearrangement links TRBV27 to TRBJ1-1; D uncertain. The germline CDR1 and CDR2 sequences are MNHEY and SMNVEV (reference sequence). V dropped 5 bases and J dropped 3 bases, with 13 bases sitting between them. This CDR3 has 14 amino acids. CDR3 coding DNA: TGTGCCAGCAGTCTGAATCGGTGGGACACTGAAGCTTTCTTT. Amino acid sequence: CASSLNRWDTEAFF.

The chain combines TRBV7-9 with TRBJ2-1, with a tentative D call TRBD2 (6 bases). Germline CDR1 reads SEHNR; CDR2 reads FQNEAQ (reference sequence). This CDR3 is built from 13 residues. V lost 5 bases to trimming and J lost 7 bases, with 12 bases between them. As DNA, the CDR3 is TGTGCCAGCAGCATCCCGGAGGGGAATGAGCAGTTCTTC. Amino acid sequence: CASSIPEGNEQFF.

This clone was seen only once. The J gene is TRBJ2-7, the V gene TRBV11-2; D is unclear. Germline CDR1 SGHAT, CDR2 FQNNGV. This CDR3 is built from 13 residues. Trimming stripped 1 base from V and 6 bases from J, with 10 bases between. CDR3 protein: CASSLAQAGEQYF. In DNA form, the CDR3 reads TGTGCCAGCAGCTTAGCGCAGGCTGGCGAGCAGTACTTC.

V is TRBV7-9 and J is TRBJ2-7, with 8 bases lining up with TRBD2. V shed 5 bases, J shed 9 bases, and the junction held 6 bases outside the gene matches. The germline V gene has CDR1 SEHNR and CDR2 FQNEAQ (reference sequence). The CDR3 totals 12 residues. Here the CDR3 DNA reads TGTGCCAGCAGCGCCGGACTAGCTGTGCAGTACTTC. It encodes CASSAGLAVQYF.

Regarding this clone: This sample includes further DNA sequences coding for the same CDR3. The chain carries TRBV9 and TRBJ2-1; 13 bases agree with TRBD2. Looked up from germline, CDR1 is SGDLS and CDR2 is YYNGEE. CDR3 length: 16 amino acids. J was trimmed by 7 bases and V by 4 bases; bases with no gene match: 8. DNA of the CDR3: TGTGCCAGCAGCCCATGGACTAGCGGGAGAGGGAATGAGCAGTTCTTC. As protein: CASSPWTSGRGNEQFF.

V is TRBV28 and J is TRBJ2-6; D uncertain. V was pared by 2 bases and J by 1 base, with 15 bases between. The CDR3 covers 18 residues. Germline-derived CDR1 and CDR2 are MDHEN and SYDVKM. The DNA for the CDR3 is TGTGCCAGCAGTTTAAATCCCGGGTCCGTTTCTGGGGCCAACGTCCTGACTTTC. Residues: CASSLNPGSVSGANVLTF.

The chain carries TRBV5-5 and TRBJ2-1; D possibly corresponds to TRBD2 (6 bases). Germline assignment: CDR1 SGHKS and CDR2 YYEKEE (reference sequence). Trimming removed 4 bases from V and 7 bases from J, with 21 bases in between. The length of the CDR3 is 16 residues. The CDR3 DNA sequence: TGTGCCAGCAGCGCCTCTAGCGTCTTTCGGGTTAATGAGCAGTTCTTC. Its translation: CASSASSVFRVNEQFF.

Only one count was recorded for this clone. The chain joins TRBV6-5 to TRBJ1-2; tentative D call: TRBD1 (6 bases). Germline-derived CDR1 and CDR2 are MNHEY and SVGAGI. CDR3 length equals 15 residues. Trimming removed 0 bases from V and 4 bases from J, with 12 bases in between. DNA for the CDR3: TGTGCCAGCAGTTACTCCACCGGGGGCGCCTATGGCTACACCTTC. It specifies CASSYSTGGAYGYTF.

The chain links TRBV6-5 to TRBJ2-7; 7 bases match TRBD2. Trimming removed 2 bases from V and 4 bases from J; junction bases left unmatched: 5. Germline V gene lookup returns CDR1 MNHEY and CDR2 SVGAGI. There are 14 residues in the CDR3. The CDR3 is CASSYTSAGYEQYF. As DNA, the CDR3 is TGTGCCAGCAGTTACACTTCAGCGGGGTACGAGCAGTACTTC.

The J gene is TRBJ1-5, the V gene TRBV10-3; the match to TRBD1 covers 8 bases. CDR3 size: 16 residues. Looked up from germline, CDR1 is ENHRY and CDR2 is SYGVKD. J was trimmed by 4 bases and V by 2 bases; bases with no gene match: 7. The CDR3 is CAISEGDRGYNQPQHF. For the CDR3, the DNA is TGTGCCATCAGTGAGGGTGACAGGGGCTATAATCAGCCCCAGCATTTT.

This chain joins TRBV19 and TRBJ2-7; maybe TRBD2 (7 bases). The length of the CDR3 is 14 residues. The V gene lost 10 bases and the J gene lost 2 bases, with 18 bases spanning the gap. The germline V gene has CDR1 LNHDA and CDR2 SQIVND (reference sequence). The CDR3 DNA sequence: TGTGCCACCCAACGGGAGCGGGACACCTACGAGCAGTACTTC. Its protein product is CATQRERDTYEQYF.

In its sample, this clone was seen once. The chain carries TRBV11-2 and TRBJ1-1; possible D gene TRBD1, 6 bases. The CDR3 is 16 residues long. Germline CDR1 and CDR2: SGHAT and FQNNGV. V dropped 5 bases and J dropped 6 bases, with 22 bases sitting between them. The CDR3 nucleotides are TGTGCCAGCAGCGGTCCGGGACAATACTCAGTACCTGAAGCTTTCTTT. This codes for CASSGPGQYSVPEAFF.

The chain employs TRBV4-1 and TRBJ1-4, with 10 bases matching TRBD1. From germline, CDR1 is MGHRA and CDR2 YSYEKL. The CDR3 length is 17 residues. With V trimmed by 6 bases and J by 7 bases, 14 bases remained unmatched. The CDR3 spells CASRPGTGAAKGEKLFF. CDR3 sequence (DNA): TGCGCCAGCAGACCCGGGACAGGGGCCGCTAAGGGTGAAAAACTGTTTTTT.

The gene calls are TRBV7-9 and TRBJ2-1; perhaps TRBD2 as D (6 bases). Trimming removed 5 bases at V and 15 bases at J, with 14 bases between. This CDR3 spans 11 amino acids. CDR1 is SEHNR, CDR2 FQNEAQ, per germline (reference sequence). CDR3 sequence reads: CASSKASEAFF. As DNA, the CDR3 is TGTGCCAGCAGCAAAGCTAGCGAAGCGTTCTTC.

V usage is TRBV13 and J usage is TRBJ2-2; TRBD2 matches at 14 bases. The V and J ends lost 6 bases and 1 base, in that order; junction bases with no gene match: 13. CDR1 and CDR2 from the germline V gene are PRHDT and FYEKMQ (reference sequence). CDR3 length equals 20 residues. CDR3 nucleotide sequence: TGTGCCAGCAGTCCCCGGGGGACTAGCGGGAGACCCCTGAACACCGGGGAGCTGTTTTTT. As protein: CASSPRGTSGRPLNTGELFF.

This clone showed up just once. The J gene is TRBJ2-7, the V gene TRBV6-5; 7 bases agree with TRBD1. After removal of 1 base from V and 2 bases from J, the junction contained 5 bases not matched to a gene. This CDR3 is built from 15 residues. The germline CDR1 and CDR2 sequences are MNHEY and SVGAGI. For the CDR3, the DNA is TGTGCCAGCAGTTACTTGGGGGACAGCCCCTACGAGCAGTACTTC. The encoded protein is CASSYLGDSPYEQYF.

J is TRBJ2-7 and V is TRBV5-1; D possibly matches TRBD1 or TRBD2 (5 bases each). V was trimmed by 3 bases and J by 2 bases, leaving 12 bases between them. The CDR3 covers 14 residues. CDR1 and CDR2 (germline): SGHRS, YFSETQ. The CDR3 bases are TGCGCCAGCAGCTCCCGGGACGGGGCCTACGAGCAGTACTTC. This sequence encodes CASSSRDGAYEQYF.